The clone carrying this T cell receptor (beta chain) was detected many times. Its antigen is currently unknown. The read gets to within 3 residues of the CDR3 end, and the germline J gene fills in the rest. The sample is drawn from a study of T cell clonality in common variable immunodeficiency. CDR3 length: 14 residues. V dropped 4 bases and J dropped 3; count of bases not matched to a gene: 5. Germline CDR1 reads LNHNV; CDR2 reads YYDKDF (reference sequence). Study outcomes and limitations: Compared with controls, CVID subjects had fewer shared TCRbeta clones. Common variable immunodeficiency TCR beta sequences reportedly had fewer deletions and N-nucleotide insertions. TCRbeta clonality was increased in CVID versus healthy controls.

Profiling relied on immunoSEQ multiplex PCR, and the TCRdb table lists in-frame clones only, not all of them. Found here are more than 30,000 clones, no singletons; the ten largest cover approximately 1%. V gene TRBV15 combines with J gene TRBJ2-5, with TRBD1 matching 7 bases. The source is a person between 18 and 69 years old in good health. Sequencing used peripheral blood mononuclear cells. CDR3 residues: CATSNDRAEETQYF. The covered CDR3 bases are TGTGCCACCAGCAACGACAGGGCTGAAGAGACC.